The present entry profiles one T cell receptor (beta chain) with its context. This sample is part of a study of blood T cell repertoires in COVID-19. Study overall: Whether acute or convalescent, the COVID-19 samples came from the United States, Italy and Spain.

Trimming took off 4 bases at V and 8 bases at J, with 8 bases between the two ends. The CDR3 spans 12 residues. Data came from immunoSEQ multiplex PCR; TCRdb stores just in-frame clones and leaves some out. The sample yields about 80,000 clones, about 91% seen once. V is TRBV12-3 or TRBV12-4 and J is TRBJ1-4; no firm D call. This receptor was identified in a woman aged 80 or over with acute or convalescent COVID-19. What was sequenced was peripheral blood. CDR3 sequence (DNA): TGTGCCAGCAGTTCTCGTCGGGAAAAACTGTTTTTT. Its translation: CASSSRREKLFF.